A single sample is the source of the 20 T cell receptor beta chains below, sequenced in a study of Japanese encephalitis immunity and Zika vaccine responses. PBMCs were CFSE-labeled and cultured for under seven days with peptide pools at 0.75 to 1 ug/mL each. Proliferating CD4 T cells were sorted unfixed as live CD56-CD19-CD16-CD3+CD4+ CFSE-low cells. TCRdb redid the calling of the 5' RACE reads with MiXCR, one entry per CDR3 protein. The sample has a few hundred distinct CDR3 sequences, 3.5% to 4% seen once. Here the sequenced sample was antigen-activated CD4+ T cells from blood, cultured, taken during a Zika inactivated vaccine study. These receptors came from an adult man who received an inactivated Zika virus vaccine.

This clonotype is deemed medium-sized. The chain combines TRBV6-1 with TRBJ2-3, with D unresolved. Germline V gene lookup returns CDR1 MNHNS and CDR2 SASEGT. V was cut by 6 bases and J by 2 bases, with 9 bases left in between. The CDR3 length is 13 residues. Here the CDR3 DNA reads TGTGCCAGCAGGCGAAGGGCCACAGATACGCAGTATTTT. Translating gives CASRRRATDTQYF.

By sample share, this clonotype is large. The chain uses TRBV4-1 and TRBJ2-5; D might be TRBD2 (5 bases). The V gene lost 1 base and the J gene lost 6 bases, with 15 bases spanning the gap. Per the germline V gene, CDR1 is MGHRA and CDR2 is YSYEKL. The CDR3 totals 15 residues. The CDR3 reads CASSQGTHAGQTQYF. CDR3 in DNA: TGCGCCAGCAGCCAAGGAACCCACGCGGGCCAGACCCAGTACTTC.

Judged by abundance, this clonotype is medium-sized. This chain uses TRBV12-3 or TRBV12-4 with TRBJ1-6; D is uncertain. The CDR3 spans 14 residues. V was shortened by 5 bases and J by 5 bases, with 10 bases between the two germline ends. The CDR3 protein is CASSINRNNSPLHF. The DNA for the CDR3 is TGTGCCAGCAGTATAAACCGTAATAATTCACCCCTCCACTTT.

This clonotype is classed as medium-sized. V usage is TRBV19 and J usage is TRBJ1-6; possibly TRBD1 for D (6 bases). The V end lost 5 bases, the J end lost 10 bases, and 15 bases lay between the germline ends. CDR1 LNHDA and CDR2 SQIVND come from the germline V gene (reference sequence). The CDR3 consists of 14 residues. The CDR3, as DNA: TGTGCCAGTAGTGGCCACAGGGATGTATCACCCCTCCACTTT. Translation: CASSGHRDVSPLHF. Full variable domain (remainder filled in from reference TRBV19 and TRBJ1-6): DGGITQSPKYLFRKEGQNVTLSCEQNLNHDAMYWYRQDPGQGLRLIYYSQIVNDFQKGDIAEGYSVSREKKESFPLTVTSAQKNPTAFYLCASSGHRDVSPLHFGNGTRLTVT.

Judged by abundance, this clonotype is large. The rearrangement uses TRBV4-3 and TRBJ1-2, with D unclear. CDR3 length equals 13 residues. V dropped 0 bases and J dropped 3 bases, with 5 bases sitting between them. Looked up from germline, CDR1 is LGHNA and CDR2 is YSLEER. The CDR3 region has the DNA TGCGCCAGCAGCCAAGATTATGACTATGGCTACACCTTC. Protein sequence: CASSQDYDYGYTF.

This clonotype is classed as medium-sized (0.01 to 0.1%). The rearrangement uses TRBV7-2 and TRBJ1-6, with unresolved D. Germline-derived CDR1 and CDR2 are SGHTA and FQGNSA. V lost 5 bases, J lost 5 bases, and 16 bases lay in between. The CDR3 loop spans 16 amino acids. The CDR3 region has the DNA TGTGCCAGCAGCCTCGCCCGGACGGCGAATAATTCACCCCTCCACTTT. Amino acid sequence: CASSLARTANNSPLHF.

By its share, this clonotype is hyperexpanded. This rearrangement joins TRBV4-3 to TRBJ1-2, with a possible D match to TRBD1 (5 bases). The CDR3 runs 14 residues. Germline CDR1 is LGHNA and CDR2 is YSLEER. V lost 5 bases, J lost 1 base, and 11 bases lay in between. The CDR3 sequence: CASSEAGGNYGYTF. CDR3 DNA sequence: TGCGCCAGCAGCGAGGCCGGGGGTAACTATGGCTACACCTTC.

This clonotype showed up just a few times. This sequence joins TRBV3-1 and TRBJ1-1; 8 bases match TRBD1. The V gene end was trimmed by 6 bases and the J gene end by 1 base; junction bases not matched to a gene: 4. The CDR3 has 14 residues. CDR1 and CDR2 (germline): LGHDT, YNNKEL (reference sequence). CDR3 loop: CASRLQGGNTEAFF. The DNA of the CDR3 is TGTGCCAGCAGGCTACAGGGGGGGAACACTGAAGCTTTCTTT.

By proportion, this clonotype is large. As DNA, the CDR3 is TGTGCCAGCAGCTTAGACGGGAACCTTCCCTACAATGAGCAGTTCTTC. Translating it yields CASSLDGNLPYNEQFF. The rearrangement joins TRBV11-2 to TRBJ2-1; possible D gene TRBD2, 5 bases. Germline CDR1 and CDR2: SGHAT and FQNNGV. This CDR3 contains 16 residues. V lost 0 bases, J lost 2 bases, and 11 bases lay in between.

This clonotype counts as large. J is TRBJ1-2 and V is TRBV4-3; D unresolved. Germline assignment: CDR1 LGHNA and CDR2 YSLEER. V dropped 1 base and J dropped 6 bases, with 15 bases sitting between them. The CDR3 totals 15 residues. This CDR3 reads CASSQVGGGPHGYTF. The CDR3 DNA sequence: TGCGCCAGCAGCCAAGTCGGAGGAGGCCCCCATGGCTACACCTTC.

This clonotype is large by share. V is TRBV4-3 and J is TRBJ1-1; 7 bases are shared with TRBD1. This CDR3 has 15 residues. The germline gives CDR1 LGHNA, CDR2 YSLEER. Trimming took 4 bases from V and 2 from J; bases not matched to a gene: 7. CDR3 residues: CASSLLWTGNTEAFF. The CDR3 region has the DNA TGCGCCAGCAGCCTCCTTTGGACAGGCAACACTGAAGCTTTCTTT.

By share, this clonotype counts as large. This rearrangement joins TRBV4-3 to TRBJ2-3; TRBD1 is a possible D gene (6 bases). CDR1 LGHNA and CDR2 YSLEER come from the germline V gene. V lost 3 bases, J lost 4 bases, and 11 bases lay in between. The CDR3 covers 14 residues. The CDR3 DNA follows: TGCGCCAGCAGCCACATAGACAGGCCAGATACGCAGTATTTT. This gives the protein CASSHIDRPDTQYF.

By share, this clonotype counts as large. V gene TRBV5-5 combines with J gene TRBJ2-5, with TRBD2 matching over 9 bases. V dropped 1 base and J dropped 7; count of bases not matched to a gene: 11. The CDR3 has 16 amino acids. Germline-derived CDR1 and CDR2 are SGHKS and YYEKEE (reference sequence). CDR3 in DNA: TGTGCCAGCAGCTTGTCCGATTGGCGGGGGGGCCCGACCCAGTACTTC. The encoded protein is CASSLSDWRGGPTQYF.

This clonotype is judged medium-sized. This sequence joins TRBV2 and TRBJ1-6; a weak D match, TRBD1 (5 bases). V shed 5 bases and J shed 10 bases, with 18 bases lying between them. The CDR3 has 15 amino acids. CDR1 and CDR2 from the germline V gene are SNHLY and FYNNEI. The CDR3 nucleotides read TGTGCCAGCAGTTTGATGGGACCATATGGGTCACCCCTCCACTTT. Amino acids: CASSLMGPYGSPLHF. Full variable domain (rest looked up from reference TRBV2 and TRBJ1-6): EPEVTQTPSHQVTQMGQEVILRCVPISNHLYFYWYRQILGQKVEFLVSFYNNEISEKSEIFDDQFSVERPDGSNFTLKIRSTKLEDSAMYFCASSLMGPYGSPLHFGNGTRLTVT.

This clonotype counts as large. This chain joins TRBV4-3 and TRBJ1-1; 8 nucleotides line up with TRBD1. V gave up 4 bases and J gave up 4 bases; unmatched junction bases: 8. This CDR3 has 15 amino acids. Germline V gene lookup returns CDR1 LGHNA and CDR2 YSLEER. CDR3: CASSLAGGIVTEAFF. CDR3 bases: TGCGCCAGCAGCCTCGCAGGGGGCATCGTCACTGAAGCTTTCTTT.

This clonotype ranks as medium-sized. The V gene is TRBV4-3, the J gene TRBJ1-3; TRBD1 aligns across 10 bases. The germline CDR1 and CDR2 sequences are LGHNA and YSLEER. Germline trimming cut 1 base from V and 4 bases from J; bases unmatched to any gene: 4. The CDR3 is made up of 16 amino acids. The DNA for the CDR3 is TGCGCCAGCAGCCAAGGAGACAGGGGGCCCGGAAACACCATATATTTT. Translated, it gives CASSQGDRGPGNTIYF.

By share, this clonotype counts as large (0.1 to 1%). The chain couples TRBV20-1 to TRBJ1-2; 9 bases align to TRBD1. The CDR3 loop spans 13 amino acids. Germline-derived CDR1 and CDR2 are DFQATT and SNEGSKA (reference sequence). V trimming: 6 bases; J trimming: 4 bases; junction bases outside the gene matches: 6. The CDR3 spells CSADQTGGYGYTF. DNA for the CDR3: TGCAGTGCCGACCAGACAGGGGGCTATGGCTACACCTTC.

By frequency in the sample, this clonotype is medium-sized (0.01 to 0.1%). The V call is TRBV13, the J call TRBJ1-5; D is perhaps TRBD1 (6 bases). This CDR3 has 12 residues. V dropped 3 bases and J dropped 9 bases, with 9 bases sitting between them. Germline CDR1 PRHDT, CDR2 FYEKMQ (reference sequence). Written as DNA, the CDR3 is TGTGCCAGCAGCTTTCGGGGGCTGCCCCAGCATTTT. Encoded protein: CASSFRGLPQHF. Looking up the rest from reference TRBV13 and TRBJ1-5 gives the full variable domain: AAGVIQSPRHLIKEKRETATLKCYPIPRHDTVYWYQQGPGQDPQFLISFYEKMQSDKGSIPDRFSAQQFSDYHSELNMSSLELGDSALYFCASSFRGLPQHFGDGTRLSIL.

This clonotype is labeled medium-sized. The rearrangement links TRBV4-3 to TRBJ1-1; TRBD1 might be the D (5 bases). Germline V CDR1 and CDR2: LGHNA, YSLEER. V lost 1 base and J lost 6, with 18 bases in between. The CDR3 length is 16 residues. The CDR3 protein is CASSQVRGAEVPEAFF. The CDR3 nucleotides read TGCGCCAGCAGCCAAGTTCGTGGGGCGGAGGTTCCTGAAGCTTTCTTT.

This clonotype is labeled as medium-sized. The chain has TRBV18 and TRBJ2-5, with no clear D. The V end lost 5 bases, the J end lost 5 bases, and 15 bases lay between the germline ends. The CDR3 has 14 amino acids. CDR1 and CDR2 (germline): KGHSH, LQKENI. The CDR3 nucleotides are TGTGCCAGCTCAAGAGATTGGTACTCGGAGACCCAGTACTTC. Its protein is CASSRDWYSETQYF.